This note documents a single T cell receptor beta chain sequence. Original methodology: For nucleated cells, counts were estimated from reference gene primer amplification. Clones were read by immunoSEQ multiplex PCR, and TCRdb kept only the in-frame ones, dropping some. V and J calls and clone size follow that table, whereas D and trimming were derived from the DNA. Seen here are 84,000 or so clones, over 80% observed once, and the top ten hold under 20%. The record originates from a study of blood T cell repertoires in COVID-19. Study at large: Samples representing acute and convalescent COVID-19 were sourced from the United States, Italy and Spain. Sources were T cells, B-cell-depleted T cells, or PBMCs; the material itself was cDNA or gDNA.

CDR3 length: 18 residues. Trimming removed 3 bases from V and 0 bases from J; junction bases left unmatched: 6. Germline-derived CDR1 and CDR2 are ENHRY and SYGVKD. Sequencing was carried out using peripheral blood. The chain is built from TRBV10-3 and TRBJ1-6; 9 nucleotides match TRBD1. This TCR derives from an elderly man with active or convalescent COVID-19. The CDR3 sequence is CAISERTGDSSYNSPLHF. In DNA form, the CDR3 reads TGTGCCATCAGTGAAAGGACAGGGGATAGCTCCTATAATTCACCCCTCCACTTT.